These 21 T cell receptor beta chains were all obtained from the same sample, sequenced in a study of tumour-infiltrating T cells in Burkitt lymphoma. Assay used: immunoSEQ multiplex PCR; TCRdb lists only in-frame clones, some missing. The profile shows about 4,400 clones, 16% of them singletons. Material: tumor tissue. The receptors were sampled from a human donor with diffuse large B-cell lymphoma. Some clones in this sample may be carry-over from other donors' samples.

This chain connects TRBV29-1 to TRBJ1-5; TRBD1 might be the D (5 bases). The germline V gene has CDR1 SQVTM and CDR2 ANQGSEA. CDR3 length: 13 residues. The V end lost 1 base, the J end lost 2 bases, and 6 bases lay between the germline ends. The CDR3 here is CSVEVGGNQPQHF. The CDR3, as DNA: TGCAGCGTTGAAGTGGGGGGCAATCAGCCCCAGCATTTT.

This clone was detected only a few times. The genes are TRBV20-1 and TRBJ2-7, with no clear D. V gave up 7 bases and J gave up 0 bases, with 7 bases separating them. Per germline, CDR1 DFQATT and CDR2 SNEGSKA (reference sequence). The CDR3 is 11 amino acids. In DNA, the CDR3 is TGCAGTGGGGGTTACTCCTACGAGCAGTACTTC. Residues: CSGGYSYEQYF.

This clone was counted only a few times. The chain carries TRBV5-1 and TRBJ2-1, with D tentatively TRBD1 (6 bases). Germline V gene sequence: CDR1 SGHRS, CDR2 YFSETQ. Trimming pared 1 base from V and 8 bases from J, leaving 13 bases between. The CDR3 sequence is 14 residues long. In nucleotides, the CDR3 is TGCGCCAGCAGCTTGCAATCAGGGGAAGATGAGCAGTTCTTC. This sequence encodes CASSLQSGEDEQFF.

V and J are TRBV6-5 and TRBJ2-7; a possible D gene is TRBD2 (5 bases). The V end lost 5 bases, the J end lost 0 bases, and 11 bases lay between the germline ends. The CDR3 has 14 amino acids. The germline V gene has CDR1 MNHEY and CDR2 SVGAGI. The CDR3 coding sequence is TGTGCCAGCAGTAAAACAGCGGTCTCCTACGAGCAGTACTTC. This codes for CASSKTAVSYEQYF.

The J gene is TRBJ2-1, the V gene TRBV23-1; tentatively, D is TRBD1 (6 bases). TRBV23-1 falls under the ORF class, with uncertain function. The CDR3 has 18 residues. Deletions cut 3 bases from V and 0 bases from J, with 18 bases between. The CDR3 nucleotides are TGCGCCAGCAGTCACTACGGACAGCCGATAATCTCCTACAATGAGCAGTTCTTC. Translation gives CASSHYGQPIISYNEQFF.

The chain combines TRBV19 with TRBJ1-1; 8 nucleotides agree with TRBD1. The V gene's germline CDR1 is LNHDA and CDR2 SQIVND (reference sequence). V shed 5 bases and J 0 bases; nucleotides not matched to a gene: 8. CDR3 size: 16 residues. CDR3 bases: TGTGCCAGTAGTGCCGGCAGGGGGCTGATGAACACTGAAGCTTTCTTT. This translates into CASSAGRGLMNTEAFF.

This clone has only a few counts. This CDR3 is CASSEGLVGTDTQYF. CDR3 nucleotide sequence: TGTGCCAGCAGTGAAGGACTAGTCGGCACAGATACGCAGTATTTT. The chain has TRBV6-1 and TRBJ2-3; D may be TRBD2 (6 bases). The CDR3 is 15 amino acids. Germline V CDR1 and CDR2: MNHNS, SASEGT. The V end lost 1 base, the J end lost 1 base, and 9 bases lay between the germline ends.

The V call is TRBV7-8, the J call TRBJ2-6; D ambiguous. The CDR3 runs to 16 residues. The germline V gene has CDR1 SGHVS and CDR2 FQNEAQ. Trimming removed 7 bases at V and 0 bases at J, with 13 bases between. The CDR3 nucleotides read TGTGCCAGCACCCGCGGCAGGCTCTCTGGGGCCAACGTCCTGACTTTC. This encodes CASTRGRLSGANVLTF.

This clone turned up a few times. The chain recombines TRBV6-5 with TRBJ2-2, with 8 bases lining up with TRBD1. The CDR3 runs 14 residues. CDR1 and CDR2 from the germline V gene are MNHEY and SVGAGI. Trimming removed 6 bases from V and 8 bases from J; junction bases left unmatched: 8. The CDR3 nucleotides are TGTGCCAGCAGGAGACAGGGGAGAGCGGGGGAGCTGTTTTTT. It translates to CASRRQGRAGELFF.

This clone counts as medium-sized (0.01 to 0.1%). The J gene is TRBJ1-5, the V gene TRBV4-1; 9 nucleotides align to TRBD1. The trim removed 0 bases at V and 6 bases at J, leaving 3 bases unmatched. Germline V lookup: CDR1 MGHRA, CDR2 YSYEKL. The CDR3 extends over 15 amino acids. The CDR3 bases are TGCGCCAGCAGCCAAGAGACAGGGGGGATTCAGCCCCAGCATTTT. It specifies CASSQETGGIQPQHF.

The genes are TRBV5-1 and TRBJ1-6; D may be TRBD1 (6 bases). CDR1 SGHRS and CDR2 YFSETQ come from the germline V gene. The CDR3 has 14 residues. The V gene lost 2 bases and the J gene lost 10 bases, with 13 bases spanning the gap. This chain's CDR3 is CASSFGGQKSPLHF. The CDR3 DNA reads TGCGCCAGCAGCTTCGGGGGGCAGAAATCACCCCTCCACTTT.

This chain connects TRBV9 to TRBJ2-1; a weak D match, TRBD1 (5 bases). Germline lookup yields CDR1 SGDLS and CDR2 YYNGEE. The ends were cut back, 8 bases at V and 0 bases at J, with 12 bases in the middle. The CDR3 is made up of 14 amino acids. The DNA for the CDR3 is TGTGCCAGTTCCAGGGTGAGCTCCTACAATGAGCAGTTCTTC. Translated, it gives CASSRVSSYNEQFF. Filled out from reference TRBV9 and TRBJ2-1, the complete variable domain reads DSGVTQTPKHLITATGQRVTLRCSPRSGDLSVYWYQQSLDQGLQFLIQYYNGEERAKGNILERFSAQQFPDLHSELNLSSLELGDSALYFCASSRVSSYNEQFFGPGTRLTVL.

This clone was counted only a few times. This chain uses TRBV10-3 with TRBJ1-1; D is perhaps TRBD1 (6 bases). The CDR3 runs 14 residues. Trimming took off 4 bases at V and 5 bases at J, with 14 bases between the two ends. In germline, CDR1 is ENHRY, CDR2 SYGVKD. The CDR3 spells CAISAAQGRTEAFF. CDR3 sequence (DNA): TGTGCCATCAGTGCGGCGCAGGGGAGGACTGAAGCTTTCTTT.

This clone was found a few times. This rearrangement joins TRBV5-5 to TRBJ2-1, with 8 bases identical to TRBD1. The CDR3 covers 15 residues. Per germline, CDR1 SGHKS and CDR2 YYEKEE (reference sequence). The ends lost 2 bases at V and 2 bases at J; junction bases unmatched: 3. CDR3 DNA: TGTGCCAGCAGCTTCCGGGACAGGACCTACAATGAGCAGTTCTTC. It codes for CASSFRDRTYNEQFF.

In its sample, this clone was seen a few times. The V and J genes are TRBV11-2 and TRBJ2-6; a weak D match, TRBD2 (5 bases). Germline loops: CDR1 SGHAT, CDR2 FQNNGV. This CDR3 is 15 amino acids long. With 5 bases removed from V and 2 bases from J, the gap between germline ends came to 10 bases. As DNA, the CDR3 is TGTGCCAGCAGCAGAGGGAGTGCTGGGGCCAACGTCCTGACTTTC. This translates into CASSRGSAGANVLTF.

The chain joins TRBV15 to TRBJ2-1, with TRBD2 identical over 11 bases. Unmatched junction bases numbered 8, after V lost 5 bases and J lost 8 bases. This CDR3 region has 15 residues. Germline CDR1 LNHNV, CDR2 YYDKDF (reference sequence). CDR3 coding DNA: TGTGCCACCAGCCCAATAGCGGGGGGGCCGCATGAGCAGTTCTTC. The encoded protein is CATSPIAGGPHEQFF.

The sample holds a few counts of this clone. V is TRBV7-9 and J is TRBJ1-1; tentatively, D is TRBD1 (5 bases). This CDR3 spans 16 amino acids. Looked up from germline, CDR1 is SEHNR and CDR2 is FQNEAQ (reference sequence). V lost 2 bases, J lost 1 base, and 14 bases lay in between. The CDR3 nucleotides read TGTGCCAGCAGCTTATTTCAGGGACTGACGAACACTGAAGCTTTCTTT. Its translation is CASSLFQGLTNTEAFF.

A few counts support this clone. The J gene is TRBJ1-2, the V gene TRBV9; D remains unclear. Germline loops: CDR1 SGDLS, CDR2 YYNGEE. V lost 0 bases, J lost 2 bases, and 11 bases lay in between. The CDR3 has 15 residues. CDR3 loop: CASSVGLGGNYGYTF. The CDR3 DNA sequence: TGTGCCAGCAGCGTAGGATTGGGCGGAAACTATGGCTACACCTTC.

By sample fraction, this clone is large. The chain links TRBV7-6 to TRBJ1-3, with D possibly matching TRBD1 (5 bases). The V end lost 1 base, the J end lost 0 bases, and 7 bases lay between the germline ends. The V gene's germline CDR1 is SGHVS and CDR2 FNYEAQ. This CDR3 spans 15 amino acids. The CDR3 spells CASSLGGLSGNTIYF. For the CDR3, the DNA is TGTGCCAGCAGCTTAGGGGGCCTCTCTGGAAACACCATATATTTT.

This clone was seen a handful of times. This rearrangement joins TRBV19 to TRBJ2-7; 9 nucleotides agree with TRBD1. With V trimmed by 1 base and J by 2 bases, 3 bases remained unmatched. The germline V gene has CDR1 LNHDA and CDR2 SQIVND (reference sequence). This CDR3 spans 15 amino acids. The CDR3 DNA follows: TGTGCCAGTAGTATAGGGGGACAGGGTGCCTACGAGCAGTACTTC. Its translation is CASSIGGQGAYEQYF. Drawing the rest from reference TRBV19 and TRBJ2-7, the complete variable domain is DGGITQSPKYLFRKEGQNVTLSCEQNLNHDAMYWYRQDPGQGLRLIYYSQIVNDFQKGDIAEGYSVSREKKESFPLTVTSAQKNPTAFYLCASSIGGQGAYEQYFGPGTRLTVT.

The V call is TRBV2, the J call TRBJ2-1; D remains ambiguous. Trimming took 10 bases from V and 8 from J, leaving 18 bases between them. The CDR3 has 13 amino acids. Per the germline V gene, CDR1 is SNHLY and CDR2 is FYNNEI. The CDR3 spells CATLETVQDEQFF. The CDR3 DNA sequence: TGTGCCACCTTAGAGACCGTCCAGGATGAGCAGTTCTTC.